This is a list of T cell receptor beta chains from one sample in a study of T cells in Graves' hyperthyroidism and ophthalmopathy. TCRdb reprocessed the multiplex PCR reads with MiXCR, giving one entry per CDR3 protein. The table has approximately 430,000 distinct CDR3 sequences, about 15% seen once. Sequencing was performed on blood. These receptors were taken from a woman under 30 with Graves' hyperthyroidism. Each CDR3 is given with its conserved first and last residue. The D gene is left open where the match is weak. Clone size, where shown, is once, few, many, or a class for clones that have expanded.

D gene,clone size,V gene,J gene,CDR3 DNA,CDR3 protein
-,many,TRBV7-2,TRBJ2-7,TGTGCCAGCAGCTTAGGGGGGGCGGTGTCCTACGAGCAGTACTTC,CASSLGGAVSYEQYF
TRBD1,-,TRBV20-1,TRBJ1-5,TGCAGTGGGAGACAGGGTTATGGCAATCAGCCCCAGCATTTT,CSGRQGYGNQPQHF
-,many,TRBV7-3,TRBJ2-3,TGTGCCAGCAGCTTATCAGCGAAGAGAGGGGATACGCAGTATTTT,CASSLSAKRGDTQYF
TRBD1,many,TRBV12-3/TRBV12-4,TRBJ2-7,TGTGCCAGCAGTTCTGAAGGGGGCAAGGGCTCCTACGAGCAGTACTTC,CASSSEGGKGSYEQYF
-,-,TRBV4-3,TRBJ2-2,TGCGCCAGCAGCCAAGATCAAGCGGAACAGAACACCGGGGAGCTGTTTTTT,CASSQDQAEQNTGELFF
TRBD1,many,TRBV7-2,TRBJ1-2,TGTGCCAGCAGCTTAGGACAGGGAGGTAATGGCTACACCTTC,CASSLGQGGNGYTF
-,few,TRBV6-5,TRBJ1-1,TGTGCCAGCAGTTACTCGGATGGTGGCACTGAAGCTTTCTTT,CASSYSDGGTEAFF
TRBD1,many,TRBV5-1,TRBJ1-2,TGCGCCAGCAGCTTGGACACAGGGGGACATGGCTACACCTTC,CASSLDTGGHGYTF
-,few,TRBV6-1,TRBJ1-4,TGTGCCAGCAAGCACCGGGGTGGGGGAAAACTGTTTTTT,CASKHRGGGKLFF
TRBD2,once,TRBV20-1,TRBJ2-2,TGCAGTGCCAGGCTAGCGGGGACCGGGGAGCTGTTTTTT,CSARLAGTGELFF
TRBD1,few,TRBV14,TRBJ2-2,TGTGCCAGCACCAAGACAGGGGCGGGCACCGGGGAGCTGTTTTTT,CASTKTGAGTGELFF
TRBD2,-,TRBV12-3/TRBV12-4,TRBJ2-1,TGTGCCAGCAGTTTCGACGGGGGGTACAATGAGCAGTTCTTC,CASSFDGGYNEQFF
TRBD1,-,TRBV19,TRBJ1-1,TGTGCCAGTAGGAGGTGGGAGACAGGGCCGGACACTGAAGCTTTCTTT,CASRRWETGPDTEAFF
-,many,TRBV2,TRBJ1-2,TGTGCCAGCAGTGAAATGGATAACTATGGCTACACCTTC,CASSEMDNYGYTF
TRBD1,many,TRBV12-3/TRBV12-4,TRBJ2-5,TGTGCCAGCACCACAGGGGCCAAAGAGACCCAGTACTTC,CASTTGAKETQYF
TRBD1,-,TRBV20-1,TRBJ1-6,TGCAGTGCCCTCCCGGGACAGGTTGTAAGCTCCTATAATTCACCCCTCCACTTT,CSALPGQVVSSYNSPLHF
-,many,TRBV11-1,TRBJ2-2,TGTGCCAGCAGCCCAACACAGACCGGGGAGCTGTTTTTT,CASSPTQTGELFF
-,-,TRBV7-9,TRBJ2-3,TGTGCCAGCAGCTGGAGCGGGCATAGCACAGATACGCAGTATTTT,CASSWSGHSTDTQYF
TRBD1,-,TRBV19,TRBJ2-7,TGTGCCAGTAGTCGCCTCCCCGACAGGGCCTACGAGCAGTACTTC,CASSRLPDRAYEQYF
TRBD2,many,TRBV20-1,TRBJ2-7,TGCAGTGCTACGGCTAGCGGCTATTCCTACGAGCAGTACTTC,CSATASGYSYEQYF
TRBD1,many,TRBV20-1,TRBJ2-7,TGCAGTACCGTACAGGGGGCACGAGAGCAGTACTTC,CSTVQGAREQYF
TRBD1,few,TRBV7-9,TRBJ2-7,TGTGCCAGCAGCCAGGGACAGGGTATAGTCGAGCAGTACTTC,CASSQGQGIVEQYF
-,-,TRBV19,TRBJ1-2,TGTGCCAGTAGCCTCTCGGAGGGCAATGGCTACACCTTC,CASSLSEGNGYTF
TRBD2,-,TRBV28,TRBJ2-6,TGTGCCAGCAGTTTAGGGCTAGCGGGAGCAGGGGCCAACGTCCTGACTTTC,CASSLGLAGAGANVLTF